Listed here is a single TCR beta chain. This sample stems from a study of shared clonotypes between healthy human individuals. Deep level was the assay's run setting. Profiled with immunoSEQ multiplex PCR; TCRdb holds only in-frame clones, not every one. The data contain millions of clones, over 85% of them singletons. Per the germline V gene, CDR1 is SNHLY and CDR2 is FYNNEI. V lost 7 bases and J lost 4, with 15 bases in between. The CDR3 is 14 residues long. The sequenced sample consisted of naive CD4+ T cells sorted from blood. Subset indicated: CD45RA+ positively selected. The sequence was obtained from a man younger than 35 in good health. This sequence joins TRBV2 and TRBJ2-3; possible D gene TRBD2, 5 bases. The CDR3 loop reads CASKRPTGSDTQYF. In DNA form, the CDR3 reads TGTGCCAGCAAGAGACCTACGGGGTCAGATACGCAGTATTTT.